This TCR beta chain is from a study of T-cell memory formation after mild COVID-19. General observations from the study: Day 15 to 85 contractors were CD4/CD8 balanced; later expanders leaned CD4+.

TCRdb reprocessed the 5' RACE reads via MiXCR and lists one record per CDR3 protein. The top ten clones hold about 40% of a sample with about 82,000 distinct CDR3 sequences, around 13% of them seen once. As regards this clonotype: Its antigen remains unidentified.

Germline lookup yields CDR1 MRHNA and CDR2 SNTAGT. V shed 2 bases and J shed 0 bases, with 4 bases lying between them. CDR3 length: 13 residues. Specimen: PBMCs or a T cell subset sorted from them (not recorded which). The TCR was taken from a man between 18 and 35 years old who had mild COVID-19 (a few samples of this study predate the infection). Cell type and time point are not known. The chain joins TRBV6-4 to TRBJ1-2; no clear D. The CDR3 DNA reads TGTGCCAGCAGTGACAAGGCTAACTATGGCTACACCTTC. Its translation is CASSDKANYGYTF.